This entry is about one T cell receptor beta chain. The antigen it binds to is not known. The record has no base qualities; no much larger clone is one base away. The library was built by means of the immunoSEQ multiplex PCR assay. For most patients, genomic DNA was isolated using the Qiagen DNeasy Blood and Tissue Kit and was shipped frozen to Adaptive Biotechnologies for TCR sequencing. For most patients, genomic DNA was subjected to high-throughput TCR-beta CDR3 sequencing by Adaptive Biotechnologies. The authors processed their data as follows. TCR sequencing data for roughly 20 patients were retrieved from Adaptive's ImmunoSEQ software; three other patients were processed with MiXCR and VDJtools. To correct CD4 versus CD8 sorting errors, sequences present in both subsets at a frequency ratio below 5:1 were removed. CDR3 nucleotide sequences shared between donor and recipient were removed because the origin of such sequences could not be assigned. To count as alloreactive, a clone needed at least 2-fold expansion over unstimulated cells and a minimum CFSE-low frequency of 0.002% (template counts) or 0.001% (read counts). A clone was considered mappable if detected in the sequenced pre-transplant spleen, lymph node, or MLR CFSE-low populations of the donor or recipient. The cumulative frequency of alloreactive clones was calculated as a percentage of all sequences, weighted by copy number. This immuneACCESS table, as held by TCRdb, lists in-frame sequences with V and J called but not all clones. Of the missing ones, under half trace to an unresolved V gene in checked studies; the others have no known cause. V and J calls and clone size come straight from that table; D and trimming were deduced from the DNA. In this sample the table shows tens of thousands of clones, just over 90% of which occur a single time. The top ten clones comprise 6% of the sample.

Reading the germline V gene gives CDR1 MGHRA and CDR2 YSYEKL. The CDR3 runs 14 amino acids, cysteine and phenylalanine included. The sequence is cut down to CDR3 DNA, 42 bases in frame from base 1. The V and J ends are trimmed by 8 bases and 3 bases, leaving 11 bases between them. The data were taken from a study of graft-versus-host responses after intestinal transplantation (dated by TCRdb to 2020 to 2023). Some background on the complete study: Recipients received multivisceral, liver-intestinal, or isolated intestinal transplants. Donor T cell macrochimerism was defined as a peak of at least 4% donor T cells among recipient peripheral blood mononuclear cells. After intestinal transplantation, graft-versus-host and host-versus-graft alloreactive T cell clones in the graft, circulation and bone marrow were tracked using bulk TCR-beta CDR3 sequencing. Every recipient was given anti-thymocyte globulin induction, then maintenance tacrolimus and steroids for approximately 3 years. Rather than going through the commercial service, samples from three later patients were sequenced in-house on an Illumina MiSeq and processed with MiXCR. To identify alloreactive clones, pre-transplant mixed lymphocyte reaction products were sequenced and compared with unstimulated pre-transplant donor and recipient T cells. The cohort enrolled about two dozen intestinal transplant recipients, one of whom was a retransplant, and a few patients without pretransplant specimens were excluded.

Findings and caveats that apply to the study as a whole: Early after transplant, peak levels of circulating GvH clones were associated with declines in HvG clones. The relatively low number and heterogeneity of intestinal transplant patients limited the conclusions. In patients with donor T cell macrochimerism, the allografts had high GvH to HvG T cell clonal ratios. GvH clones were detected in recipient bone marrow, and some appeared earlier in ileal mucosa or blood, consistent with an intestinal mucosal origin.

Explained via the paper, the time point label denotes: cells obtained before transplantation from donor or recipient. CD3+CD4+ and CD3+CD8+ populations were FACS-sorted from unstimulated pre-transplant donor and recipient cells taken from spleen or lymph nodes. Specimen: unstimulated CD8+ T cells sorted from spleen or lymph node cells, collected before intestinal transplant. The V and J genes are TRBV4-1 and TRBJ1-6; TRBD1 is a weak D gene call, 5 bases matching. The clonotype originates from a human donor who received an intestinal transplant. The DNA is as follows: TGCGCCAGCGTTGGCCAGGGCTATAATTCACCCCTCCACTTT. Protein translation: CASVGQGYNSPLHF.